This T cell receptor (beta chain) originates from a study of early T cells in non-severe SARS-CoV-2 infection. Turning to the study itself: With bulk RNA from unsorted whole blood as input, sequencing yielded unpaired chains.

General study findings and limits: VDJdb-based annotation leaned toward anti-spike CD8 responses and missed private and CD4 specificities.

This clonotype was detected only a few times. Its specificity is not known. CDR1 is SGHKS, CDR2 YYEKEE, per germline (reference sequence). This CDR3 is built from 14 residues. V dropped 0 bases and J dropped 4 bases, with 9 bases sitting between them. Unique molecular identifier tags were affixed to discrete cDNA molecules. TCRdb fed the 5' RACE reads into MiXCR, producing one record per CDR3 protein. Of 45,000 or so distinct CDR3 sequences in the sample, over 5% were seen once. The clonotype comes from an adult who was a healthcare worker with PCR-confirmed SARS-CoV-2 infection or an uninfected control (not recorded which). The chain carries TRBV5-5 and TRBJ2-3, with a possible D match to TRBD2 (6 bases). The specimen was whole blood. The CDR3: CASSLEWGADTQYF. The CDR3 DNA is TGTGCCAGCAGCTTGGAGTGGGGGGCAGATACGCAGTATTTT.